A selection of T cell receptor beta chains follows, all from one sample in a study of blood T cell repertoires in COVID-19. Profiled with immunoSEQ multiplex PCR; TCRdb holds only in-frame clones, not every one. The profile covers nearly 40,000 clones, with around 80% appearing a single time and around 40% taken by the ten largest. Sequencing was performed on peripheral blood. Receptors originate from a man older than 75 with active or convalescent COVID-19. CDR3s include the opening cysteine and the closing phenylalanine or tryptophan. Fields, in order: D gene, J gene, V gene, clone size, CDR3 protein, CDR3 DNA. The D gene is left open where the match is weak. Some rows mark clone size as missing; the rest say once, few, many or name a class of expanded clone.

TRBD1	TRBJ2-2	TRBV5-5	.	CASWTGGGTGELFF	TGTGCCAGCTGGACAGGGGGCGGCACCGGGGAGCTGTTTTTT
.	TRBJ1-4	TRBV29-1	.	CSVQTGNNEKLFF	TGCAGCGTTCAGACAGGAAATAATGAAAAACTGTTTTTT
TRBD1	TRBJ2-1	TRBV5-1	.	CASSLGDRVPYNEQFF	TGCGCCAGCAGCCTGGGGGACAGGGTGCCATACAATGAGCAGTTCTTC
.	TRBJ2-3	TRBV7-3	once	CASSLSAAGQGFTDTQYF	TGTGCCAGCAGCCTATCCGCCGCTGGGCAGGGATTCACAGATACGCAGTATTTT
TRBD1	TRBJ1-1	TRBV28	.	CASTSGQGAGTEAFF	TGTGCCAGCACCAGCGGACAGGGGGCTGGCACTGAAGCTTTCTTT
TRBD1	TRBJ1-3	TRBV28	.	CASSPRDRGRNTIYF	TGTGCCAGCAGTCCAAGGGACAGGGGAAGAAACACCATATATTTT
TRBD2	TRBJ2-7	TRBV2	.	CASTLGGIGEQYF	TGTGCCAGCACCTTGGGGGGGATAGGCGAGCAGTACTTC
.	TRBJ1-2	TRBV13	.	CASSLGGRYGYTF	TGTGCCAGCAGCTTAGGGGGCCGTTATGGCTACACCTTC
.	TRBJ2-7	TRBV7-2	few	CASSPDGFWEQYF	TGTGCCAGCAGCCCAGACGGGTTTTGGGAGCAGTACTTC
TRBD1	TRBJ2-7	TRBV6-5	.	CASSYTGTGDYEQYF	TGTGCCAGCAGTTACACCGGGACAGGGGATTACGAGCAGTACTTC
.	TRBJ1-1	TRBV28	few	CASSLQGKNTEAFF	TGTGCCAGCAGTTTACAGGGGAAGAACACTGAAGCTTTCTTT
.	TRBJ1-1	TRBV29-1	.	CSGLRGMNTEAFF	TGCAGCGGCCTCAGGGGAATGAACACTGAAGCTTTCTTT
.	TRBJ1-3	TRBV28	.	CASTPLGQGKDTIYF	TGTGCCAGCACTCCCCTGGGGCAGGGAAAAGACACCATATATTTT
.	TRBJ1-6	TRBV18	.	CASSPGLLNSPLHF	TGTGCCAGCTCACCCGGACTATTAAATTCACCCCTCCACTTT
.	TRBJ1-2	TRBV4-1	.	CASSQVMGGYGYTF	TGCGCCAGCAGCCAAGTGATGGGGGGTTATGGCTACACCTTC
TRBD1	TRBJ1-3	TRBV28	large	CASSLLGQGAIGNTIYF	TGTGCCAGCAGTTTACTCGGACAGGGGGCTATTGGAAACACCATATATTTT
.	TRBJ2-5	TRBV18	.	CASHPGETQYF	TGTGCCAGCCACCCCGGAGAGACCCAGTACTTC
.	TRBJ1-5	TRBV6-5	.	CASSYVIRDKDQPQHF	TGTGCCAGCAGTTACGTAATTAGGGACAAGGATCAGCCCCAGCATTTT
.	TRBJ2-5	TRBV2	.	CASSKGTARETQYF	TGTGCCAGCAGTAAGGGGACTGCCCGGGAGACCCAGTACTTC
.	TRBJ2-7	TRBV7-2	.	CASSLGTTPSYEQYF	TGTGCCAGCAGCTTAGGGACTACCCCCTCCTACGAGCAGTACTTC